Given below is one TCR beta chain in context. The data were taken from a study of T cell changes during pregnancy in multiple sclerosis. Produced via immunoSEQ multiplex PCR; TCRdb's table is partial and in-frame only. The sample has under 70,000 clones; roughly nine tenths are singletons. From germline, CDR1 is SQVTM and CDR2 ANQGSEA. The CDR3 loop spans 12 amino acids. V shed 5 bases, J shed 7 bases, and the junction held 4 bases outside the gene matches. This receptor was identified in a female donor in good health, enrolled as a control in a pregnancy study. This sequence joins TRBV29-1 and TRBJ1-4; 7 nucleotides align to TRBD1. The sequencing here drew on CD4+ T cells from peripheral blood mononuclear cells, taken after pregnancy. For the CDR3, the DNA is TGCAGCGTTAAGGGGGCGAGTGAAAAACTGTTTTTT. This codes for CSVKGASEKLFF. The full variable domain, with the rest looked up from reference TRBV29-1 and TRBJ1-4, is SAVISQKPSRDICQRGTSLTIQCQVDSQVTMMFWYRQQPGQSLTLIATANQGSEATYESGFVIDKFPISRPNLTFSTLTVSNMSPEDSSIYLCSVKGASEKLFFGSGTQLSVL.